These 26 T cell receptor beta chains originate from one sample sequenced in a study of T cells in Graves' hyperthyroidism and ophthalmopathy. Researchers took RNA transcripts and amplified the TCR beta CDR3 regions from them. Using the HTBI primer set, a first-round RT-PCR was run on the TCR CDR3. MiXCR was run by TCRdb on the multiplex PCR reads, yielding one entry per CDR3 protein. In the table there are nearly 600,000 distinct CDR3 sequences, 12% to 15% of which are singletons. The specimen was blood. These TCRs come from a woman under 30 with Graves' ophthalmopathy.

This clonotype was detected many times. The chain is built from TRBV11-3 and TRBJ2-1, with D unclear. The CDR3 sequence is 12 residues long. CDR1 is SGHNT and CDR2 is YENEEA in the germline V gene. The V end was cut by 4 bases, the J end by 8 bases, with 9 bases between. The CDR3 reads CASSSAAHEQFF. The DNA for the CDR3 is TGTGCCAGCAGCTCGGCCGCGCATGAGCAGTTCTTC.

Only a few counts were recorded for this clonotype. The CDR3 sequence: CASSVGLAVFYNEQFF. CDR3 DNA sequence: TGTGCCAGCAGCGTAGGACTAGCTGTGTTCTACAATGAGCAGTTCTTC. The rearrangement uses TRBV9 and TRBJ2-1, with 7 nucleotides matching TRBD2. The V gene end was trimmed by 0 bases and the J gene end by 3 bases; junction bases not matched to a gene: 6. Germline V gene lookup returns CDR1 SGDLS and CDR2 YYNGEE. This CDR3 spans 16 amino acids.

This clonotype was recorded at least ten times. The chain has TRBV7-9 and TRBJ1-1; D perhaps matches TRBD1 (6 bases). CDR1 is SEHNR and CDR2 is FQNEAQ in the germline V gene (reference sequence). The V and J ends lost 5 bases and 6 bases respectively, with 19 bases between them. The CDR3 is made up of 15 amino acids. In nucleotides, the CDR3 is TGTGCCAGCAGCAATTCTGGGGGCCCCTTGGCTGAAGCTTTCTTT. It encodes CASSNSGGPLAEAFF.

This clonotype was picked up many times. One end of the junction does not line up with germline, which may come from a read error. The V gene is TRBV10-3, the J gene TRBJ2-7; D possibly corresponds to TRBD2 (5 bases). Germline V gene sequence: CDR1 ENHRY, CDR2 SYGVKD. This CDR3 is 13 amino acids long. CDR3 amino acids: CAISEWGAYEQYF. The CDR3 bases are TGTGCCATCAGCGAGTGGGGAGCCTACGAGCAGTACTTC.

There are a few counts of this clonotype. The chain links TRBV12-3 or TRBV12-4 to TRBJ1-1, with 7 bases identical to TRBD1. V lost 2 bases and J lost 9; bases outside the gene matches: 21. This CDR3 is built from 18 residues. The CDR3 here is CASSLKRRTGPLGTKAFF. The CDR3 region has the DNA TGTGCCAGCAGTTTAAAACGGAGGACAGGCCCGCTTGGAACTAAAGCTTTCTTT.

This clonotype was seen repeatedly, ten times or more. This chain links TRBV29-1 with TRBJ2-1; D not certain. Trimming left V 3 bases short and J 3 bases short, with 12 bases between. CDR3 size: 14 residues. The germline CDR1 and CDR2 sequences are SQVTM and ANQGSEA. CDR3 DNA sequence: TGCAGCGTTGACGCCCGTGGTCACTACAATGAGCAGTTCTTC. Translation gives CSVDARGHYNEQFF.

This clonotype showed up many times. The CDR3 region is CASSVMTGDGETQYF. CDR3 sequence (DNA): TGTGCCAGCAGCGTAATGACGGGAGACGGAGAGACCCAGTACTTC. The chain couples TRBV9 to TRBJ2-5; D might be TRBD2 (6 bases). There are 15 residues in the CDR3. CDR1 is SGDLS and CDR2 is YYNGEE in the germline V gene. V gave up 1 base and J gave up 4 bases, with 14 bases separating them.

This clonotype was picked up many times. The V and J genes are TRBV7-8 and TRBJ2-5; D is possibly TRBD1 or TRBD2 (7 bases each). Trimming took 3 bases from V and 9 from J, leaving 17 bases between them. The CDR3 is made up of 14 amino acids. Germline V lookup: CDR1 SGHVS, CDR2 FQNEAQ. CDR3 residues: CASSLVPGGDPQYF. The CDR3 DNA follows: TGTGCCAGCAGCTTGGTCCCAGGGGGGGACCCCCAGTACTTC.

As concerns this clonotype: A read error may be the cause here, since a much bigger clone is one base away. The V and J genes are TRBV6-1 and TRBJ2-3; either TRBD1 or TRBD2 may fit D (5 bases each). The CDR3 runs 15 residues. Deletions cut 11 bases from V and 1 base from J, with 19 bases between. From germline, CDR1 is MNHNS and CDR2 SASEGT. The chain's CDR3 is CAGTKRGTGTDTQYF. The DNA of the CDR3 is TGTGCCGGCACCAAACGAGGGACGGGCACAGATACGCAGTATTTT.

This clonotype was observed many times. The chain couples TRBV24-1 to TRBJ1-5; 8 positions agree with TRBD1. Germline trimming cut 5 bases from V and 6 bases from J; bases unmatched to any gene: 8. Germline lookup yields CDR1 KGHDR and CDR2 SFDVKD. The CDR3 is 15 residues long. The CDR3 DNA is TGTGCCACCAGTGCCGAGACAGGGGAGGGTCAGCCCCAGCATTTT. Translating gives CATSAETGEGQPQHF.

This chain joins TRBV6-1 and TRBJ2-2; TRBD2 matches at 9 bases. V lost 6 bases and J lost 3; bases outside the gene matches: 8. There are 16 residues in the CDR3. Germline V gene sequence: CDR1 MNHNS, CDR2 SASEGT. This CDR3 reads CASRPLGGGDTGELFF. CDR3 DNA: TGTGCCAGCAGACCCCTTGGCGGGGGGGACACCGGGGAGCTGTTTTTT.

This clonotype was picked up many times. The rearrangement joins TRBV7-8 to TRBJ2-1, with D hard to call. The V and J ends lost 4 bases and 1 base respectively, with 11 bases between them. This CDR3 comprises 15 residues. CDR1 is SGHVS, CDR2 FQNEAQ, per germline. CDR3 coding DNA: TGTGCCAGCAGCTCCATTTTGGTGTCCTACAATGAGCAGTTCTTC. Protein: CASSSILVSYNEQFF.

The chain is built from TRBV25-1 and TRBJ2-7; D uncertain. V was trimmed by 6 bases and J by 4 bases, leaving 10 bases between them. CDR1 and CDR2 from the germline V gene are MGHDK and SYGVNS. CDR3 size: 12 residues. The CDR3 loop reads CASRDISYEQYF. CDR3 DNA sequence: TGTGCCAGCAGGGATATCTCGTACGAGCAGTACTTC.

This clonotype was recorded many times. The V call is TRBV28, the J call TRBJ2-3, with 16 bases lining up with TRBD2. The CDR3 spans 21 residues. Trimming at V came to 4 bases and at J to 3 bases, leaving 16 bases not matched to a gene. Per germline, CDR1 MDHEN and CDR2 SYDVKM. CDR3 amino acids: CASSSFGTSGRVRMPTDTQYF. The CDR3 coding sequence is TGTGCCAGCAGTTCCTTCGGGACTAGCGGGAGGGTACGAATGCCAACAGATACGCAGTATTTT.

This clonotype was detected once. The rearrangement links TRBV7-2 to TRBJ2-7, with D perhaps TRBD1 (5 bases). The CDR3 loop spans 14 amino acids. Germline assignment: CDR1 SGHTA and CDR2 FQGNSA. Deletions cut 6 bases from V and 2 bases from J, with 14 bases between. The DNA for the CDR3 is TGTGCCAGCAGTAAGTTATGGGGCACCTACGAGCAGTACTTC. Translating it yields CASSKLWGTYEQYF.

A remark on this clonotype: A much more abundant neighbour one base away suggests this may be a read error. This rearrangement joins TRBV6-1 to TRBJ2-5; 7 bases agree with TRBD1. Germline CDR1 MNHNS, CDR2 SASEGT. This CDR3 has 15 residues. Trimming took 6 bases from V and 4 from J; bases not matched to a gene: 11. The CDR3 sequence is CASSRDRAYRETQYF. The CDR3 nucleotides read TGTGCCAGCAGCCGAGACAGGGCGTATCGAGAGACCCAGTACTTC.

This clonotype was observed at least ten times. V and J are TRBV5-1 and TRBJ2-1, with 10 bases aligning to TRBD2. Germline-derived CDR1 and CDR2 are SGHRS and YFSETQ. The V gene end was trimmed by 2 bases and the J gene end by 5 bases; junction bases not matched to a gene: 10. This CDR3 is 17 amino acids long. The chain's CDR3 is CASSFTPAGGPDNEQFF. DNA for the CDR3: TGCGCCAGCAGCTTCACCCCAGCGGGAGGGCCTGACAATGAGCAGTTCTTC. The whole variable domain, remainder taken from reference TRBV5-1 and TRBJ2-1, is KAGVTQTPRYLIKTRGQQVTLSCSPISGHRSVSWYQQTPGQGLQFLFEYFSETQRNKGNFPGRFSGRQFSNSRSEMNVSTLELGDSALYLCASSFTPAGGPDNEQFFGPGTRLTVL.

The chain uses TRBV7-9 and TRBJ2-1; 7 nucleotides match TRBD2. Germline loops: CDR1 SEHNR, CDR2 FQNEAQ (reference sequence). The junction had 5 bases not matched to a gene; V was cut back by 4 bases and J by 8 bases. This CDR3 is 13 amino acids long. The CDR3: CASSSASGYEQFF. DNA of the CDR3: TGTGCCAGCAGCTCCGCTAGCGGATATGAGCAGTTCTTC.

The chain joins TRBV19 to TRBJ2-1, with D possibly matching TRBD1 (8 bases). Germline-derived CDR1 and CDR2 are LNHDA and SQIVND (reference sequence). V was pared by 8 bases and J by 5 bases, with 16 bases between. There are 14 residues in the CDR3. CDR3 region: CASREAGGNNEQFF. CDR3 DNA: TGTGCCAGTCGGGAGGCAGGGGGCAACAATGAGCAGTTCTTC.

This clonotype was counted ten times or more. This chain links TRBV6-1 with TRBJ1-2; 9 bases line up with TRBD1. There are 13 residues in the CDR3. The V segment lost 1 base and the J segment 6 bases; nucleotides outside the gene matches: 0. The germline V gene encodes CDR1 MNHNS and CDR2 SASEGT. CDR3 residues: CASSEGTGDGYTF. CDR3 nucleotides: TGTGCCAGCAGTGAAGGGACAGGGGATGGCTACACCTTC.

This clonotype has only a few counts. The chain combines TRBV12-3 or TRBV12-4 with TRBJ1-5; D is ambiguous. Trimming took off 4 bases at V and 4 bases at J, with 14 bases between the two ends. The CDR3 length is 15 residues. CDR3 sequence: CASSWNGPPNQPQHF. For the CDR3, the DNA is TGTGCCAGCAGTTGGAACGGACCCCCTAATCAGCCCCAGCATTTT.

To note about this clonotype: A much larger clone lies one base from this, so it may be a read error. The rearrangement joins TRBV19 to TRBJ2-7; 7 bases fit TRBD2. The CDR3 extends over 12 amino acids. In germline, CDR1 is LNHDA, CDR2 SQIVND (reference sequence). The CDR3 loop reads CATAGAIDERYF. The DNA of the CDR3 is TGTGCCACGGCGGGAGCCATCGACGAGCGGTACTTC.

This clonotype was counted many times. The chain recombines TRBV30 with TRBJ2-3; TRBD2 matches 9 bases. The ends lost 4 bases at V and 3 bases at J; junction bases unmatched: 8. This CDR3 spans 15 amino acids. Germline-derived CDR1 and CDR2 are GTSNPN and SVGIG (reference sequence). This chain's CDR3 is CAWTWAGGRTDTQYF. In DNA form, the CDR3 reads TGTGCCTGGACGTGGGCGGGAGGGAGGACAGATACGCAGTATTTT.

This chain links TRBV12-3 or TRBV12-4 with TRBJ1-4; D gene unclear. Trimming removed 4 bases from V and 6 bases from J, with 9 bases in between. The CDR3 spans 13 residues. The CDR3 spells CASSSLADEKLFF. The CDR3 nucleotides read TGTGCCAGCAGTTCATTAGCGGATGAAAAACTGTTTTTT.

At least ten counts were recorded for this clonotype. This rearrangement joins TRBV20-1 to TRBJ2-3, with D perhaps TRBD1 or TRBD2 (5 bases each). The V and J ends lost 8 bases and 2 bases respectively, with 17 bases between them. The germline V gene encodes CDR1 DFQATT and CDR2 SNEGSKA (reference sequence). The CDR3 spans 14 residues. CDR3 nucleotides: TGCAGTATAACGGGGCAAGAATCCACAGATACGCAGTATTTT. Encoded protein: CSITGQESTDTQYF.

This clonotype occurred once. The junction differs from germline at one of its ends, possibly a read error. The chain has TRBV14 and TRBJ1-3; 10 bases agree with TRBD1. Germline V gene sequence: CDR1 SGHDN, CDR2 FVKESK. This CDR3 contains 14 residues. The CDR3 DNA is TGTGCCAGCAGCCGGACAGGGGGTGGATACACCATATATTTT. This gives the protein CASSRTGGGYTIYF.